The present T cell receptor (beta chain) was sequenced within a study of neoadjuvant nivolumab and ipilimumab in lung cancer. Findings and limits, study-wide: From pretherapy to surgery, tumor richness and clonality rose with dual therapy.

This CDR3 contains 16 residues. Trimming pared 2 bases from V and 0 bases from J, leaving 10 bases between. CDR1 and CDR2 (germline): ENHRY, SYGVKD. Assay used: immunoSEQ multiplex PCR; TCRdb lists only in-frame clones, some missing. The sample consists of approximately 4,000 clones, about 88% of them appearing once. In the case of this clone: Its antigen is currently unknown.

Here the sequenced sample was adjacent normal lung tissue, taken after neoadjuvant nivolumab, alone or with ipilimumab, at or shortly before surgery. The origin of this receptor is an adult with non-small cell lung cancer. The chain carries TRBV10-3 and TRBJ1-4; D possibly corresponds to TRBD1 (5 bases). CDR3 sequence reads: CAISETGAPTNEKLFF. DNA for the CDR3: TGTGCCATCAGTGAGACCGGGGCGCCAACTAATGAAAAACTGTTTTTT.